The 26 T cell receptor beta chains below were found in one sample sequenced in a study of blood T cell repertoires in COVID-19. Clones were sequenced by immunoSEQ multiplex PCR, and TCRdb holds only the in-frame ones, with some missing. The profile covers 310,000 or so clones, with 90% appearing a single time and 1% to 1.3% taken by the ten largest. The sample taken for sequencing was PBMCs or T cells enriched from blood (not recorded which). The receptors derive from a woman aged 30 to 39 who had recovered from COVID-19.

This clone was observed a few times. The same CDR3 can be traced to other DNA sequences in this sample. This chain joins TRBV7-9 and TRBJ2-5; D call uncertain. Germline V gene sequence: CDR1 SEHNR, CDR2 FQNEAQ (reference sequence). This CDR3 has 13 amino acids. V shed 1 base and J shed 2 bases, with 5 bases lying between them. The CDR3 DNA sequence: TGTGCCAGCAGCTTAGGACTTCAAGAGACCCAGTACTTC. It yields the protein CASSLGLQETQYF.

The chain uses TRBV28 and TRBJ2-3; 8 bases match TRBD2. Germline values: CDR1 MDHEN, CDR2 SYDVKM. J was trimmed by 5 bases and V by 2 bases; bases with no gene match: 15. CDR3 length: 18 residues. The CDR3 is CASSLAAVAGNGEDTQYF. Here the CDR3 DNA reads TGTGCCAGCAGTTTAGCGGCGGTAGCGGGAAATGGTGAAGATACGCAGTATTTT. Full variable domain (remainder filled in from reference TRBV28 and TRBJ2-3): DVKVTQSSRYLVKRTGEKVFLECVQDMDHENMFWYRQDPGLGLRLIYFSYDVKMKEKGDIPEGYSVSREKKERFSLILESASTNQTSMYLCASSLAAVAGNGEDTQYFGPGTRLTVL.

The DNA of the CDR3 is TGTGCCAGCAGCACTGGGACTAGCGGGAGGCCCACAGATACGCAGTATTTT. Translation gives CASSTGTSGRPTDTQYF. The chain carries TRBV5-4 and TRBJ2-3; 15 bases align to TRBD2. V lost 4 bases to trimming and J lost 2 bases; unmatched junction nucleotides: 5. The CDR3 runs to 17 residues. Germline V lookup: CDR1 SGHNT, CDR2 YYREEE (reference sequence).

The genes are TRBV19 and TRBJ1-2; weak D call: TRBD1 (5 bases). V shed 10 bases and J shed 5 bases, with 17 bases lying between them. The CDR3 is made up of 13 amino acids. In germline, CDR1 is LNHDA, CDR2 SQIVND (reference sequence). CDR3: CANTSGRGYGYTF. CDR3 sequence (DNA): TGTGCCAATACGTCAGGGCGTGGGTATGGCTACACCTTC.

The rearrangement joins TRBV30 to TRBJ1-2; D ambiguous. The V gene lost 1 base and the J gene lost 6 bases, with 6 bases spanning the gap. The CDR3 extends over 11 amino acids. The V gene's germline CDR1 is GTSNPN and CDR2 SVGIG (reference sequence). The CDR3 region is CAWSGGNGYTF. The CDR3 region has the DNA TGTGCCTGGAGTGGAGGGAATGGCTACACCTTC.

The V and J genes are TRBV6-2 or TRBV6-3 and TRBJ2-3; tentative D call: TRBD2 (5 bases). CDR1 and CDR2 (germline): MNHEY, SVGEGT. Trimming pared 2 bases from V and 0 bases from J, leaving 9 bases between. The CDR3 is made up of 15 amino acids. The CDR3 DNA sequence: TGTGCCAGCAGTTACGGAGGAACTAGCACAGATACGCAGTATTTT. It is translated as CASSYGGTSTDTQYF.

Regarding this clone: Additional DNA sequences in this sample encode the identical CDR3. The chain carries TRBV30 and TRBJ1-5; 10 bases are shared with TRBD1. The CDR3 covers 15 residues. With 1 base clipped from V and 2 bases from J, the junction kept 2 bases outside the gene matches. Germline CDR1 and CDR2: GTSNPN and SVGIG (reference sequence). CDR3: CAWSGGTGGNQPQHF. The CDR3 DNA follows: TGTGCCTGGAGTGGCGGGACAGGGGGCAATCAGCCCCAGCATTTT. Based on the CDR3 plus reference TRBV30 and TRBJ1-5, the full variable domain is SQTIHQWPATLVQPVGSPLSLECTVEGTSNPNLYWYRQAAGRGLQLLFYSVGIGQISSEVPQNLSASRPQDRQFILSSKKLLLSDSGFYLCAWSGGTGGNQPQHFGDGTRLSIL.

The gene calls are TRBV7-3 and TRBJ2-2; 11 bases agree with TRBD2. With 5 bases clipped from V and 7 bases from J, the junction kept 9 bases outside the gene matches. Germline-derived CDR1 and CDR2 are SGHTA and FQGTGA. CDR3 length: 16 residues. The CDR3 region has the DNA TGTGCCAGCAGCAGAACTAGCGGGAGAACGGGCGGGGAGCTGTTTTTT. It yields the protein CASSRTSGRTGGELFF.

The chain is built from TRBV11-2 and TRBJ2-7, with D unclear. The CDR3 loop spans 14 amino acids. Trimming took 4 bases from V and 0 from J, leaving 10 bases between them. Germline V gives CDR1 SGHAT, CDR2 FQNNGV. As DNA, the CDR3 is TGTGCCAGCAGCTCCCGGGTGAGCTCCTACGAGCAGTACTTC. Residues: CASSSRVSSYEQYF.

This rearrangement joins TRBV9 to TRBJ2-7; D might be TRBD1 (6 bases). The CDR3 runs to 16 residues. Germline-derived CDR1 and CDR2 are SGDLS and YYNGEE. V lost 3 bases to trimming and J lost 0 bases, with 16 bases between them. CDR3 coding DNA: TGTGCCAGCAGCGCCCGTCCCGGGACACCCTCCTACGAGCAGTACTTC. It specifies CASSARPGTPSYEQYF. Full variable domain (rest looked up from reference TRBV9 and TRBJ2-7): DSGVTQTPKHLITATGQRVTLRCSPRSGDLSVYWYQQSLDQGLQFLIQYYNGEERAKGNILERFSAQQFPDLHSELNLSSLELGDSALYFCASSARPGTPSYEQYFGPGTRLTVT.

The rearrangement uses TRBV18 and TRBJ2-5, with a tentative D call TRBD2 (6 bases). CDR1 KGHSH and CDR2 LQKENI come from the germline V gene. With 2 bases removed from V and 4 bases from J, the gap between germline ends came to 8 bases. This CDR3 comprises 13 residues. The DNA for the CDR3 is TGTGCCAGCTCACCAATGGGGGGAGAGACCCAGTACTTC. Translation gives CASSPMGGETQYF.

As for this clone: The junction shows a germline mismatch at one end, possibly a read error. This rearrangement joins TRBV7-7 to TRBJ2-5; perhaps TRBD1 as D (7 bases). This CDR3 spans 15 amino acids. In germline, CDR1 is SSHAT, CDR2 FNYEAQ (reference sequence). DNA for the CDR3: TGTGCTAGCAGCTTAGGTCAGGGGGGCCAAGAGACCCAGTACTTC. Protein: CASSLGQGGQETQYF.

The rearrangement links TRBV19 to TRBJ1-5; D might be TRBD1 (6 bases). Germline lookup yields CDR1 LNHDA and CDR2 SQIVND (reference sequence). The CDR3 sequence is 15 residues long. The germline V and J ends were trimmed by 5 bases and 7 bases, with 18 bases remaining between them. CDR3 sequence reads: CASSVGQGFRQPQHF. The CDR3, as DNA: TGTGCCAGTAGTGTCGGTCAGGGGTTTCGCCAGCCCCAGCATTTT.

The chain combines TRBV19 with TRBJ1-1, with D perhaps TRBD1 (5 bases). V was clipped by 7 bases and J by 0 bases, with 15 bases between them. The V gene's germline CDR1 is LNHDA and CDR2 SQIVND (reference sequence). This CDR3 is built from 15 residues. This chain's CDR3 is CASKIGGNMNTEAFF. As DNA, the CDR3 is TGTGCCAGTAAAATTGGGGGGAATATGAACACTGAAGCTTTCTTT.

The chain couples TRBV19 to TRBJ2-5, with D possibly matching TRBD2 (5 bases). The V and J ends lost 10 bases and 4 bases respectively, with 10 bases between them. The germline V gene encodes CDR1 LNHDA and CDR2 SQIVND (reference sequence). There are 11 residues in the CDR3. The CDR3 DNA reads as TGTGCCACTAGCTTCGTAGAGACCCAGTACTTC. It is translated as CATSFVETQYF. Based on the CDR3 plus reference TRBV19 and TRBJ2-5, the full variable domain is DGGITQSPKYLFRKEGQNVTLSCEQNLNHDAMYWYRQDPGQGLRLIYYSQIVNDFQKGDIAEGYSVSREKKESFPLTVTSAQKNPTAFYLCATSFVETQYFGPGTRLLVL.

V and J are TRBV2 and TRBJ2-7; a possible D gene is TRBD1 (6 bases). V lost 7 bases to trimming and J lost 2 bases, with 18 bases between them. CDR3 length equals 15 residues. The germline gives CDR1 SNHLY, CDR2 FYNNEI. Here the CDR3 reads CASTLPGHPTYEQYF. In DNA, the CDR3 is TGTGCCAGCACATTACCGGGACACCCTACCTACGAGCAGTACTTC.

This chain joins TRBV6-4 and TRBJ1-4; 7 bases match TRBD1. Per the germline V gene, CDR1 is MRHNA and CDR2 is SNTAGT. The J segment lost 8 bases and the V segment lost 8 bases, leaving 8 bases of the junction unmatched. The CDR3 is made up of 13 amino acids. CDR3 coding DNA: TGTGCCAGCTCGGGGACAGTAGGCGAAAAACTGTTTTTT. Translation gives CASSGTVGEKLFF.

This clone has more than one count but fewer than ten. The chain combines TRBV7-8 with TRBJ2-5, with D possibly matching TRBD2 (5 bases). The CDR3 has 14 residues. Germline V lookup: CDR1 SGHVS, CDR2 FQNEAQ. The V gene lost 2 bases and the J gene lost 1 base, with 8 bases spanning the gap. CDR3 residues: CASSLRRVQETQYF. In DNA form, the CDR3 reads TGTGCCAGCAGCTTACGGCGGGTCCAAGAGACCCAGTACTTC.

J is TRBJ1-1 and V is TRBV12-3 or TRBV12-4; D gene uncertain. The CDR3 has 13 residues. With 2 bases removed from V and 4 bases from J, the gap between germline ends came to 8 bases. CDR3 bases: TGTGCCAGCAGTTTATTTTCGCGCACTGAAGCTTTCTTT. Protein sequence: CASSLFSRTEAFF.

Written as DNA, the CDR3 is TGCGCCAGCAGTGCAGCGCGGAAGTATGGCTACACCTTC. It yields the protein CASSAARKYGYTF. The V call is TRBV10-1, the J call TRBJ1-2; D is unresolved. Trimming pared 4 bases from V and 5 bases from J, leaving 11 bases between. Germline-derived CDR1 and CDR2 are WNHNN and SYGVQD (reference sequence). The length of the CDR3 is 13 residues.

The rearrangement uses TRBV19 and TRBJ2-7, with TRBD1 matching over 8 bases. The germline V gene has CDR1 LNHDA and CDR2 SQIVND (reference sequence). The CDR3 is 14 amino acids. The V and J ends lost 5 bases and 6 bases, in that order; junction bases with no gene match: 9. CDR3 in amino acids: CASSPRTGSSEQYF. The CDR3 nucleotides read TGTGCCAGTAGTCCCCGGACAGGGTCCAGCGAGCAGTACTTC.

The chain couples TRBV20-1 to TRBJ1-3; TRBD1 might be the D (6 bases). CDR1 DFQATT and CDR2 SNEGSKA come from the germline V gene (reference sequence). The CDR3 runs 17 residues. The germline V and J ends were trimmed by 3 bases and 7 bases, with 25 bases remaining between them. CDR3 region: CSASNEGVGHRANTIYF. Written as DNA, the CDR3 is TGCAGTGCTAGTAACGAAGGTGTAGGACACAGGGCTAACACCATATATTTT.

This chain connects TRBV28 to TRBJ2-7; 8 bases map to TRBD1. There are 14 residues in the CDR3. J was trimmed by 6 bases and V by 5 bases; bases with no gene match: 9. Germline loops: CDR1 MDHEN, CDR2 SYDVKM. The CDR3 sequence: CASSRPGTGAEQYF. CDR3 sequence (DNA): TGTGCCAGCAGTCGACCGGGGACAGGAGCCGAGCAGTACTTC.

This clone was seen just once. This rearrangement joins TRBV6-5 to TRBJ2-2; TRBD2 might be the D (6 bases). The germline gives CDR1 MNHEY, CDR2 SVGAGI. With 4 bases removed from V and 0 bases from J, the gap between germline ends came to 12 bases. This CDR3 is built from 16 residues. The CDR3 loop is CASSSVAVANTGELFF. CDR3 DNA sequence: TGTGCCAGCAGTTCAGTAGCGGTCGCGAACACCGGGGAGCTGTTTTTT.

The chain links TRBV14 to TRBJ2-7; the D gene is possibly TRBD2 (5 bases). CDR1 and CDR2 from the germline V gene are SGHDN and FVKESK. CDR3 length: 17 residues. Trimming shortened V by 0 bases and J by 2 bases, and 17 bases separated the two germline ends. The CDR3 sequence is CASSQDLRRPETYEQYF. As DNA, the CDR3 is TGTGCCAGCAGCCAAGATCTTCGGAGGCCGGAGACCTACGAGCAGTACTTC. Combining the CDR3 with reference TRBV14 and TRBJ2-7 gives the whole variable domain EAGVTQFPSHSVIEKGQTVTLRCDPISGHDNLYWYRRVMGKEIKFLLHFVKESKQDESGMPNNRFLAERTGGTYSTLKVQPAELEDSGVYFCASSQDLRRPETYEQYFGPGTRLTVT.

As DNA, the CDR3 is TGCAGCGTTACAGTATCTGGGGCCAACGTCCTGACTTTC. It yields the protein CSVTVSGANVLTF. The rearrangement links TRBV29-1 to TRBJ2-6; no firm D call. The V end was cut by 5 bases, the J end by 1 base, with 6 bases between. CDR1 and CDR2 (germline): SQVTM, ANQGSEA. The CDR3 is 13 amino acids.